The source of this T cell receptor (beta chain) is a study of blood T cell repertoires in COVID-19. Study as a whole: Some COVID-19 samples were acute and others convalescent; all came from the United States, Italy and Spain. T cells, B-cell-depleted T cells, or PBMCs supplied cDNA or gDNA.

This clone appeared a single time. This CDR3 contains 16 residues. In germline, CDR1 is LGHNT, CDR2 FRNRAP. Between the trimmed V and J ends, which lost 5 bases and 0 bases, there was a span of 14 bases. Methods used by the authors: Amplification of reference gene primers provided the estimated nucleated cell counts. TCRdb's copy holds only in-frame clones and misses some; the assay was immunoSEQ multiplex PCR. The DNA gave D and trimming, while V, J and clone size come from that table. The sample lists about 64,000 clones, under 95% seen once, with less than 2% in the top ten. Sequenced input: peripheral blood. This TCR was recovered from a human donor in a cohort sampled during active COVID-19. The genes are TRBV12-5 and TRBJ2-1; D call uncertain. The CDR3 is CASGPSEFASYNEQFF. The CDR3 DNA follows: TGTGCTAGTGGTCCTTCGGAGTTCGCCTCCTACAATGAGCAGTTCTTC.